Below are 17 T cell receptor beta chains sequenced from a single sample in a study of blood T cell repertoires in COVID-19. TCRdb's table, derived via immunoSEQ multiplex PCR, lists solely in-frame clones and lacks some. The repertoire consists of around 300,000 clones, with around 89% occurring once and the leading ten covering 1.7%. The sequenced sample was PBMCs or T cells enriched from blood (not recorded which). Receptor source: a woman aged 18 to 35 with acute COVID-19.

The chain carries TRBV28 and TRBJ2-1; tentative D call: TRBD2 (5 bases). Per germline, CDR1 MDHEN and CDR2 SYDVKM. This CDR3 has 16 amino acids. Trimming shortened V by 6 bases and J by 2 bases, and 17 bases separated the two germline ends. DNA of the CDR3: TGTGCCAGCAGCCGCCTGAGCCTAGCCGCCTACAATGAGCAGTTCTTC. It codes for CASSRLSLAAYNEQFF.

This chain connects TRBV19 to TRBJ2-5; D not certain. V lost 3 bases, J lost 0 bases, and 8 bases lay in between. Germline V CDR1 and CDR2: LNHDA, SQIVND (reference sequence). This CDR3 region has 14 residues. CDR3 nucleotide sequence: TGTGCCAGTAGTATTACCTATTACCAAGAGACCCAGTACTTC. As protein: CASSITYYQETQYF.

The chain carries TRBV2 and TRBJ1-4; no clear D gene. The V end was cut by 5 bases, the J end by 4 bases, with 11 bases between. This CDR3 is built from 14 residues. From germline, CDR1 is SNHLY and CDR2 FYNNEI. The CDR3: CASSRYRNNEKLFF. The CDR3 DNA is TGTGCCAGCAGTAGGTACAGAAATAATGAAAAACTGTTTTTT.

This chain uses TRBV7-9 with TRBJ1-5; 8 bases agree with TRBD1. Trimming removed 5 bases from V and 4 bases from J; junction bases left unmatched: 1. Germline CDR1 and CDR2: SEHNR and FQNEAQ (reference sequence). There are 13 residues in the CDR3. The chain's CDR3 is CASSGQGNQPQHF. CDR3 in DNA: TGTGCCAGCAGCGGACAGGGTAATCAGCCCCAGCATTTT. Using reference TRBV7-9 and TRBJ1-5 for the parts outside the CDR3, the full variable domain is DTGVSQNPRHKITKRGQNVTFRCDPISEHNRLYWYRQTLGQGPEFLTYFQNEAQLEKSRLLSDRFSAERPKGSFSTLEIQRTEQGDSAMYLCASSGQGNQPQHFGDGTRLSIL.

V gene TRBV9 combines with J gene TRBJ2-1, with D tentatively TRBD2 (6 bases). The germline V and J ends were trimmed by 4 bases and 4 bases, with 18 bases remaining between them. The CDR3 is 16 residues long. CDR1 is SGDLS, CDR2 YYNGEE, per germline. The CDR3 loop reads CASSPSFAGSYNEQFF. The CDR3 region has the DNA TGTGCCAGCAGCCCCTCTTTCGCGGGATCGTACAATGAGCAGTTCTTC. Variable domain in full (rest from reference TRBV9 and TRBJ2-1): DSGVTQTPKHLITATGQRVTLRCSPRSGDLSVYWYQQSLDQGLQFLIQYYNGEERAKGNILERFSAQQFPDLHSELNLSSLELGDSALYFCASSPSFAGSYNEQFFGPGTRLTVL.

This rearrangement joins TRBV10-2 to TRBJ1-5, with 10 bases identical to TRBD1. The germline V gene encodes CDR1 WSHSY and CDR2 SAAADI. This CDR3 comprises 19 residues. V dropped 2 bases and J dropped 2; count of bases not matched to a gene: 12. The CDR3 DNA follows: TGCGCCAGCAGTGAGATAGGGGGACAGGGGTCTTGGGGCAATCAGCCCCAGCATTTT. Translation gives CASSEIGGQGSWGNQPQHF.

The V and J genes are TRBV10-3 and TRBJ1-1; maybe TRBD1 (5 bases). This CDR3 is built from 13 residues. V dropped 4 bases and J dropped 4 bases, with 10 bases sitting between them. Germline loops: CDR1 ENHRY, CDR2 SYGVKD. The CDR3 here is CAISVRGATEAFF. The CDR3 nucleotides read TGTGCCATCAGTGTAAGGGGCGCCACTGAAGCTTTCTTT.

The V and J genes are TRBV28 and TRBJ1-2; D ambiguous. V lost 5 bases, J lost 4 bases, and 17 bases lay in between. This CDR3 has 15 amino acids. Germline-derived CDR1 and CDR2 are MDHEN and SYDVKM. DNA of the CDR3: TGTGCCAGCAGTCCAACGACGGACGGGAGCTATGGCTACACCTTC. Its translation: CASSPTTDGSYGYTF.

The V and J genes are TRBV5-1 and TRBJ2-1; 7 bases agree with TRBD2. CDR3 length: 17 amino acids. V lost 4 bases and J lost 8; bases outside the gene matches: 18. CDR1 is SGHRS, CDR2 YFSETQ, per germline. This CDR3 is CASSGTRLAQSPDEQFF. CDR3 DNA: TGCGCCAGCAGCGGGACCAGACTAGCTCAATCCCCCGATGAGCAGTTCTTC. The full variable domain, rest sourced from reference TRBV5-1 and TRBJ2-1, is KAGVTQTPRYLIKTRGQQVTLSCSPISGHRSVSWYQQTPGQGLQFLFEYFSETQRNKGNFPGRFSGRQFSNSRSEMNVSTLELGDSALYLCASSGTRLAQSPDEQFFGPGTRLTVL.

The chain employs TRBV6-5 and TRBJ2-3; the D gene is possibly TRBD2 (7 bases). V lost 2 bases to trimming and J lost 0 bases, with 12 bases between them. This CDR3 has 16 residues. Per germline, CDR1 MNHEY and CDR2 SVGAGI. CDR3 residues: CASSYEGGLSTDTQYF. In nucleotides, the CDR3 is TGTGCCAGCAGTTACGAGGGGGGGTTAAGCACAGATACGCAGTATTTT.

Comment on this clone: As the CDR3 is not closed by the conserved phenylalanine or tryptophan, this likely results from a read error. The DNA is omitted, as the CDR3 cannot be located on it reliably, and the CDR3 follows TCRdb's listing. The chain has TRBV28 and TRBJ2-7; the DNA was not compared with TRBD2, the D call given in the table. The CDR3 is 11 residues long, ends included. Germline V gives CDR1 MDHEN, CDR2 SYDVKM. CDR3 sequence reads: CASSSIDARSL.

In nucleotides, the CDR3 is TGTGCCAGCAGTGCTGCATGGACAGGGGGCATAGATACGCAGTATTTT. It encodes CASSAAWTGGIDTQYF. The gene calls are TRBV6-1 and TRBJ2-3, with 11 bases identical to TRBD1. The V and J ends lost 4 bases and 5 bases, in that order; junction bases with no gene match: 8. CDR1 and CDR2 from the germline V gene are MNHNS and SASEGT. The CDR3 consists of 16 residues.

The chain joins TRBV7-2 to TRBJ1-3, with 7 nucleotides matching TRBD1. J was trimmed by 5 bases and V by 5 bases; bases with no gene match: 18. Germline assignment: CDR1 SGHTA and CDR2 FQGNSA. The CDR3 sequence is 18 residues long. This CDR3 reads CASSPRQDRIGLRNTIYF. CDR3 nucleotides: TGTGCCAGCAGCCCCCGACAGGACAGGATTGGGTTAAGAAACACCATATATTTT.

The V gene is TRBV28, the J gene TRBJ1-5; 7 nucleotides agree with TRBD1. V lost 8 bases, J lost 5 bases, and 6 bases stayed unmatched. Germline V gene sequence: CDR1 MDHEN, CDR2 SYDVKM. This CDR3 has 13 amino acids. This CDR3 reads CASRGQTHQPQHF. Here the CDR3 DNA reads TGTGCCAGCCGGGGACAGACCCATCAGCCCCAGCATTTT.

The rearrangement uses TRBV6-5 and TRBJ1-5; perhaps TRBD1 as D (5 bases). Trimming removed 6 bases at V and 6 bases at J, with 12 bases between. This CDR3 is 13 amino acids long. Germline assignment: CDR1 MNHEY and CDR2 SVGAGI. In DNA, the CDR3 is TGTGCCAGCAGACGGGGGGTCAGTCAGCCCCAGCATTTT. Its translation: CASRRGVSQPQHF.

This clone was found once. The V gene is TRBV6-5, the J gene TRBJ1-1, with D maybe TRBD1 (5 bases). V lost 6 bases, J lost 9 bases, and 11 bases lay in between. This CDR3 is built from 11 residues. Germline V gene sequence: CDR1 MNHEY, CDR2 SVGAGI. The CDR3 region is CASSYGAQAFF. DNA for the CDR3: TGTGCCAGCAGCTACGGGGCTCAAGCTTTCTTT.

This clone was observed a single time. The V gene is TRBV3-1 (or the pseudogene TRBV3-2), the J gene TRBJ1-3; the match to TRBD1 covers 8 bases. The V and J ends lost 5 bases and 1 base, in that order; junction bases with no gene match: 4. Germline lookup yields CDR1 LGHDT and CDR2 YNNKEL (reference sequence). The CDR3 is 15 residues long. In DNA form, the CDR3 reads TGTGCCAGCAGCTCAGGGGGCGGGTCTGGAAACACCATATATTTT. This codes for CASSSGGGSGNTIYF.